This TCR beta chain originates from a study of blood T cell repertoires in COVID-19. This table comes from immunoSEQ multiplex PCR, and its TCRdb copy is limited to in-frame clones, with some not included. The repertoire includes about 90,000 clones, about 80% of them detected once, and around 6.5% sits in the top ten. V was shortened by 2 bases and J by 3 bases, with 8 bases between the two germline ends. The germline CDR1 and CDR2 sequences are MNHNS and SASEGT. The CDR3 totals 13 residues. The source material was peripheral blood. The sequence was obtained from a man aged 60 to 75 with acute or convalescent COVID-19. V and J are TRBV6-1 and TRBJ2-7, with TRBD1 as a possible D gene (6 bases). The CDR3 nucleotides are TGTGCCAGCAGTGAAAGGGGACACTACGAGCAGTACTTC. It is translated as CASSERGHYEQYF.